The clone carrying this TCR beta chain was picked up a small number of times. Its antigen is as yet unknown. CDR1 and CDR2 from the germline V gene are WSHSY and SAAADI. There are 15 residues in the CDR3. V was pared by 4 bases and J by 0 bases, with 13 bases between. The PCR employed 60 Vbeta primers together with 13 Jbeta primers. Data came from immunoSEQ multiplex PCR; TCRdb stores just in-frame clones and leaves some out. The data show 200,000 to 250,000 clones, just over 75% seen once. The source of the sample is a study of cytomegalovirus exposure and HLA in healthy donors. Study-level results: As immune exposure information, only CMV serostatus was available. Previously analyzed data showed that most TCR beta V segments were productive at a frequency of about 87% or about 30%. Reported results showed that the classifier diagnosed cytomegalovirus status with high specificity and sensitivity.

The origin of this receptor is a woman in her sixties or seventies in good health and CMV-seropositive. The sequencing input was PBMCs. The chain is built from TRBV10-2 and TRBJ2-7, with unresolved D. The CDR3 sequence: CASSVRQMISYEQYF. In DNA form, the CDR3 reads TGCGCCAGCAGTGTCCGTCAGATGATCTCCTACGAGCAGTACTTC.